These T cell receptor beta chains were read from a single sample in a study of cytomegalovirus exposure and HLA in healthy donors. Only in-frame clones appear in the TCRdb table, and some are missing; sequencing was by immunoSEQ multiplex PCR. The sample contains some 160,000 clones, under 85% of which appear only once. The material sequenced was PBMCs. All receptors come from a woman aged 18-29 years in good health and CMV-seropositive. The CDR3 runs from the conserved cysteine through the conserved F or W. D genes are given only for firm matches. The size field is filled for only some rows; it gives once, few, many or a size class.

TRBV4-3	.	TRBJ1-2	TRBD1	TGCGCCAGCAGCCAAGCGGGACAGGACCTCTATGGCTACACCTTC	CASSQAGQDLYGYTF
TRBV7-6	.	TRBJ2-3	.	TGTGCCAGCAGCCGGGGAGATACGCAGTATTTT	CASSRGDTQYF
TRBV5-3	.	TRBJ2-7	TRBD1	TGTGCCAGAAGCTCCTACCTCAGACAGGGGCCTACCTACGAGCAGTACTTC	CARSSYLRQGPTYEQYF
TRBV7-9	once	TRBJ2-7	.	TGTGCCAGCAGCTTAGGGGCAACGGGGAAGTACTTC	CASSLGATGKYF
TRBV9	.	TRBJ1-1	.	TGTGCCAGCAGCGTTCAGGGGTACACTGAAGCTTTCTTT	CASSVQGYTEAFF
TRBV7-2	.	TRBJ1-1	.	TGTGCCAGCACCTTAATGGGGAGTTTGCTCTTT	CASTLMGSLLF
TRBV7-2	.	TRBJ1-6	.	TGTGCCAGCAGCTTAGGGTCAGGGATGAGAGGTTCACCCCTCCACTTT	CASSLGSGMRGSPLHF
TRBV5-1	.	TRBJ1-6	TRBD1	TGCGCCAGCAGCACGGACAGGGCCTATAATTCACCCCTCCACTTT	CASSTDRAYNSPLHF
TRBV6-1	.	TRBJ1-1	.	TGTGCCGGCAGTGTCGGGGGGCGCGACGAAGCTTTCTTT	CAGSVGGRDEAFF
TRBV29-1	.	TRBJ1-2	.	TGCAGCGCCGCCAACAGGGCGATGGGCGGCTACACCTTC	CSAANRAMGGYTF
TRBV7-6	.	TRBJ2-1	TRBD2	TGTGCCAGCACCCAGGGCGTGGTGGGAGCGGGGGCCTGGGAGCAGTTCTTC	CASTQGVVGAGAWEQFF
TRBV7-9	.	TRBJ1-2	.	TGTGCCAGCAGCGTGACGATTCGGGATGGCTACACCTTC	CASSVTIRDGYTF
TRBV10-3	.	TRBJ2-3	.	TGTGCCATCAGTGATACGGGCGGGGGCACAGATACGCAGTATTTT	CAISDTGGGTDTQYF
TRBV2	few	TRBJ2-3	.	TGTGCCACCACAGGAGTGCCAGATACGCAGTATTTT	CATTGVPDTQYF
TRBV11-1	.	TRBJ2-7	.	TGTGCCAGCAGCTCCTTTGCCTACGAGCAGTACTTC	CASSSFAYEQYF
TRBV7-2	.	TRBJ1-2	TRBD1	TGTGCCAGCAGCACCAGGACAGGGAGTGGCTACACCTTC	CASSTRTGSGYTF
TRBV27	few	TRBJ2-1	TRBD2	TGTGCCAGCAGTATCTCGGGGGCTAGCGGGGGCCCCGGGTACAATGAGCAGTTCTTC	CASSISGASGGPGYNEQFF
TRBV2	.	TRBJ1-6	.	TGTGCCAGCAGTGTTATTTATTCACCCCTCCACTTT	CASSVIYSPLHF
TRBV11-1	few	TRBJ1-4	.	TGTGCCAGCAGCCCGACACAGGGAATTCATGAAAAACTGTTTTTT	CASSPTQGIHEKLFF
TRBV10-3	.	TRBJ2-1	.	TGTGCCATCAGTACCCCAGGGGCCCTCCAATATGGGGGCTCCTACAATGAGCAGTTCTTC	CAISTPGALQYGGSYNEQFF
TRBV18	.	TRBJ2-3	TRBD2	TGTGCCAGCTCACCGACGCGGACTAGCGTTACAGATACGCAGTATTTT	CASSPTRTSVTDTQYF
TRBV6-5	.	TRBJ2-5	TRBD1	TGTGCCAGCAGTTCGGACAGGGGAGAGACCCAGTACTTC	CASSSDRGETQYF